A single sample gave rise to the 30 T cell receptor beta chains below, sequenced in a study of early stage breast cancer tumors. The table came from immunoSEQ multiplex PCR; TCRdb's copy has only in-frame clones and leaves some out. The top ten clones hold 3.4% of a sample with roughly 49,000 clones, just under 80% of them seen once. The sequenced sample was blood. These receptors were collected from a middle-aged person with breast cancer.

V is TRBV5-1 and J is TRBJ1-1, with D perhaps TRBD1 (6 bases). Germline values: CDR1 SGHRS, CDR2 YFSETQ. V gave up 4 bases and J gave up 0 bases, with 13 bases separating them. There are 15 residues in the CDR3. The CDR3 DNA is TGCGCCAGCAGCCCGGGACACTCGGTGAACACTGAAGCTTTCTTT. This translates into CASSPGHSVNTEAFF.

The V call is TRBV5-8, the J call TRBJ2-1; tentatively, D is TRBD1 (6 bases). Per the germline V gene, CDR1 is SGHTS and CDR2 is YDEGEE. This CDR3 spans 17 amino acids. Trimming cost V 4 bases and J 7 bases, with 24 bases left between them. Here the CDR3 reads CASSKGSRGWFDNEQFF. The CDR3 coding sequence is TGTGCCAGCAGCAAAGGCAGTAGGGGGTGGTTTGATAATGAGCAGTTCTTC.

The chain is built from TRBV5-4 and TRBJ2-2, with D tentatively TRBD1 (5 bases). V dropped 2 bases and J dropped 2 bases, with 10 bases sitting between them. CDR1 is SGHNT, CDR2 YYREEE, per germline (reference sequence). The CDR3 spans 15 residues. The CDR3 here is CASSLGVQNTGELFF. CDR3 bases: TGTGCCAGCAGCTTAGGGGTGCAAAACACCGGGGAGCTGTTTTTT. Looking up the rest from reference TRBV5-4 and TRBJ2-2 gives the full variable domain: ETGVTQSPTHLIKTRGQQVTLRCSSQSGHNTVSWYQQALGQGPQFIFQYYREEENGRGNFPPRFSGLQFPNYSSELNVNALELDDSALYLCASSLGVQNTGELFFGEGSRLTVL.

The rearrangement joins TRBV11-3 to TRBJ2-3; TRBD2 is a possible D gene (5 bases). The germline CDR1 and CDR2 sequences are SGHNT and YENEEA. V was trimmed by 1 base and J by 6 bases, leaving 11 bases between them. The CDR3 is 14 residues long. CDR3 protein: CASSLGPGGDTQYF. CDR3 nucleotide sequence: TGTGCCAGCAGCTTAGGGCCAGGAGGCGATACGCAGTATTTT.

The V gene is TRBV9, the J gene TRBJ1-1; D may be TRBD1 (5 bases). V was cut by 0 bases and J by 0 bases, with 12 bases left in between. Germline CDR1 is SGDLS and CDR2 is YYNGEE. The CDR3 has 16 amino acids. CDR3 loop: CASSVGGGRVNTEAFF. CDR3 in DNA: TGTGCCAGCAGCGTAGGGGGCGGACGGGTGAACACTGAAGCTTTCTTT. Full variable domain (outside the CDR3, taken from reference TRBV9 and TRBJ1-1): DSGVTQTPKHLITATGQRVTLRCSPRSGDLSVYWYQQSLDQGLQFLIQYYNGEERAKGNILERFSAQQFPDLHSELNLSSLELGDSALYFCASSVGGGRVNTEAFFGQGTRLTVV.

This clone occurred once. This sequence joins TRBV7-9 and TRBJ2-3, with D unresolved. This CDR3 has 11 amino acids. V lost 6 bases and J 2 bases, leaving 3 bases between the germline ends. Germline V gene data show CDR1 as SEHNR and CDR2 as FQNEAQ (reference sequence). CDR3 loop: CASRYTDTQYF. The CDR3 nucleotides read TGTGCCAGCAGGTACACAGATACGCAGTATTTT.

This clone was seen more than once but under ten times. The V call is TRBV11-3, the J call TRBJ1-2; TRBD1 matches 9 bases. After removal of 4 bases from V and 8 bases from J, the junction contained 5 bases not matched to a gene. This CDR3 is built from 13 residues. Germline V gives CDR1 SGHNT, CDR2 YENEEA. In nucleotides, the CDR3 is TGTGCCAGCAGCTCCTACAGGGGGCACGGCTACACCTTC. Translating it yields CASSSYRGHGYTF.

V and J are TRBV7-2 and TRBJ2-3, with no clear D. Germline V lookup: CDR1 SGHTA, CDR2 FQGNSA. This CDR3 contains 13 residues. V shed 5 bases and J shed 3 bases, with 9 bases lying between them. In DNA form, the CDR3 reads TGTGCCAGCAGCCGCCCTCTAACAGATACGCAGTATTTT. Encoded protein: CASSRPLTDTQYF.

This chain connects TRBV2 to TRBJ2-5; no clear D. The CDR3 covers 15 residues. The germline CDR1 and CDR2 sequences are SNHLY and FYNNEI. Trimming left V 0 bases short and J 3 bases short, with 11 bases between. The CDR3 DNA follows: TGTGCCAGCAGTGAAGCGCTTGGTCGGAAAGAGACCCAGTACTTC. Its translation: CASSEALGRKETQYF.

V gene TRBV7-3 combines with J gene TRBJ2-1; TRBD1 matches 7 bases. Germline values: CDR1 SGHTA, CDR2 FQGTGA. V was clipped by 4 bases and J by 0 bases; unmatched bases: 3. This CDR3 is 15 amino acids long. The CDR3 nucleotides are TGTGCCAGCAGCTCACAGGGGACCTCCTACAATGAGCAGTTCTTC. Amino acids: CASSSQGTSYNEQFF. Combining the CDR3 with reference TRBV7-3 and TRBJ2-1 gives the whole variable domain GAGVSQTPSNKVTEKGKYVELRCDPISGHTALYWYRQSLGQGPEFLIYFQGTGAADDSGLPNDRFFAVRPEGSVSTLKIQRTERGDSAVYLCASSSQGTSYNEQFFGPGTRLTVL.

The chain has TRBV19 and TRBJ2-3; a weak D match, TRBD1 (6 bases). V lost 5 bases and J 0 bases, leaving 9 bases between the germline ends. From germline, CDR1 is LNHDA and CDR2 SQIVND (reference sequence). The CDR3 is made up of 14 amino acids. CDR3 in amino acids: CASSRTVSTDTQYF. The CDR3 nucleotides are TGTGCCAGTAGTCGGACAGTTAGCACAGATACGCAGTATTTT.

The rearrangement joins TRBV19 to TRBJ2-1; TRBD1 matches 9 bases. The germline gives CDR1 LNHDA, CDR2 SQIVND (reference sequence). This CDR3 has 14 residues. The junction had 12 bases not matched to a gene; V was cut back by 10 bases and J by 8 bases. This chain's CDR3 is CAISTGTGTYEQFF. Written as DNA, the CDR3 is TGTGCCATATCAACCGGGACAGGGACCTATGAGCAGTTCTTC.

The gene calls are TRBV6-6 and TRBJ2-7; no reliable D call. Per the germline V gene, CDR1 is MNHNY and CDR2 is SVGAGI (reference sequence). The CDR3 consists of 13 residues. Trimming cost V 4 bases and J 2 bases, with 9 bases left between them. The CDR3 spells CASSLVVAYEQYF. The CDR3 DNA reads TGTGCCAGCAGTTTGGTAGTGGCCTACGAGCAGTACTTC.

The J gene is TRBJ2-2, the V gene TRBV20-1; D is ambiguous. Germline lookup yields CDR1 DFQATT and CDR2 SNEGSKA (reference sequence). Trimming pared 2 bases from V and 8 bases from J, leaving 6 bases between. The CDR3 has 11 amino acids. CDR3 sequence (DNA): TGCAGTGCTAGAACCTTAGGGGAGCTGTTTTTT. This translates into CSARTLGELFF.

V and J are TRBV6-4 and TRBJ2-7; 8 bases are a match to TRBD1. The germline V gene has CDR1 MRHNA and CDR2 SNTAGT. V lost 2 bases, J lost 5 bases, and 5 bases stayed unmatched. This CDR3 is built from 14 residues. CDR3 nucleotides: TGTGCCAGCAGTGACCAGAAACAGGGGGACGAGCAGTACTTC. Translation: CASSDQKQGDEQYF.

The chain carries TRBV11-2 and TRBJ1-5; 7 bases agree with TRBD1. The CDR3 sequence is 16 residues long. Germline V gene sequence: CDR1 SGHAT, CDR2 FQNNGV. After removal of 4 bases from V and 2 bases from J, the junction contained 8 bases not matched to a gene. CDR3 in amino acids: CASSSYRGRGNQPQHF. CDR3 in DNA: TGTGCCAGCAGCTCCTACAGGGGAAGGGGCAATCAGCCCCAGCATTTT.

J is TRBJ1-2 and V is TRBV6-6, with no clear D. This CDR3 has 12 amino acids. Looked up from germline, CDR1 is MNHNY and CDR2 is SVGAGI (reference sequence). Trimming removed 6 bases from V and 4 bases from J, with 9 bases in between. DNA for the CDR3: TGTGCCAGCAGGAAGACCTCCTATGGCTACACCTTC. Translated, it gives CASRKTSYGYTF.

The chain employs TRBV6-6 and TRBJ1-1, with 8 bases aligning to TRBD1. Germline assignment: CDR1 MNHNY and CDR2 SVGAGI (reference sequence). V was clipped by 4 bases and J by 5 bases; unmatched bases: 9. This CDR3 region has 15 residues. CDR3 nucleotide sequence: TGTGCCAGCAGTTCCAGGGGGCAAGGAGTGACTGAAGCTTTCTTT. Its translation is CASSSRGQGVTEAFF.

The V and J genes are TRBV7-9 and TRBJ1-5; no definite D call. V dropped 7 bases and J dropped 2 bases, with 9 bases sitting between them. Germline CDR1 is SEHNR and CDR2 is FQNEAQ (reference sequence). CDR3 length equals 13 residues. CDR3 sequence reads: CASTPTGNQPQHF. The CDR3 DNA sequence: TGTGCCAGCACCCCGACGGGCAATCAGCCCCAGCATTTT.

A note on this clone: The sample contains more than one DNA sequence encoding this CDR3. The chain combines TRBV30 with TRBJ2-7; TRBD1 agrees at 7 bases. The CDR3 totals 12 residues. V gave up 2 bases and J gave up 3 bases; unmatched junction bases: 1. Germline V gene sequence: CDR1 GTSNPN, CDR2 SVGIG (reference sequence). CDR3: CAWSRDSYEQYF. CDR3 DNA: TGTGCCTGGAGTAGGGACAGCTACGAGCAGTACTTC.

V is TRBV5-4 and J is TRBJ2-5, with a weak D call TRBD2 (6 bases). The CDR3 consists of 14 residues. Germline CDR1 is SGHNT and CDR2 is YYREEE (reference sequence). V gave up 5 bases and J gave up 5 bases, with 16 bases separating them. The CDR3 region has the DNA TGTGCCAGCAGTAGCCCGGGGAGGCAGGAGACCCAGTACTTC. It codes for CASSSPGRQETQYF.

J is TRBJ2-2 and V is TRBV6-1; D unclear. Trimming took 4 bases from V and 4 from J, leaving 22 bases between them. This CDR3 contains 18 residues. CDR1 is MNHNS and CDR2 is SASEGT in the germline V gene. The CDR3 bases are TGTGCCAGCAGTGGTTTAGGGCGAACCACGTCGTCCACCGGGGAGCTGTTTTTT. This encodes CASSGLGRTTSSTGELFF.

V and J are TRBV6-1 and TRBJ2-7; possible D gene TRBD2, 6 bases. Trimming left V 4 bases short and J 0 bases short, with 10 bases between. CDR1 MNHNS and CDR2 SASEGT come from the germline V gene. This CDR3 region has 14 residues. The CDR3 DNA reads TGTGCCAGCAGTGTAATCGGGAGCTCCTACGAGCAGTACTTC. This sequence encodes CASSVIGSSYEQYF.

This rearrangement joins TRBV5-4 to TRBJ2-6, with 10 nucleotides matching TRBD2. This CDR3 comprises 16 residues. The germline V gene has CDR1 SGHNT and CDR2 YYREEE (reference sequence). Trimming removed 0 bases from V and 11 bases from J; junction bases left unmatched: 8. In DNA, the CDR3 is TGTGCCAGCAGCTTGGTGGCTAGCGGGGGTTCACACGTCCTGACTTTC. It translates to CASSLVASGGSHVLTF.

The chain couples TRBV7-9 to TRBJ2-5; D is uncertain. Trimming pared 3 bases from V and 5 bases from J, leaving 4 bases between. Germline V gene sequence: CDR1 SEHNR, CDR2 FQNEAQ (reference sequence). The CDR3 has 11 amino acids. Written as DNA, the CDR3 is TGTGCCAGCAGCTTTACGGAGACCCAGTACTTC. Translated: CASSFTETQYF.

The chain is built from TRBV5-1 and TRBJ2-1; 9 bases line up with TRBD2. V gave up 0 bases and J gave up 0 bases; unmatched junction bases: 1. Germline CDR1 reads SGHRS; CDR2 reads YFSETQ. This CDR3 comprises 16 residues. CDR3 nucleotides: TGCGCCAGCAGCTTGGTACTAGCGGGCTCCTACAATGAGCAGTTCTTC. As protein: CASSLVLAGSYNEQFF.

CDR3 residues: CASRSSADTGELFF. CDR3 in DNA: TGTGCCAGCAGGTCCTCGGCGGACACCGGGGAGCTGTTTTTT. The V call is TRBV6-1, the J call TRBJ2-2; D gene uncertain. From germline, CDR1 is MNHNS and CDR2 SASEGT. The CDR3 has 14 residues. Trimming removed 6 bases from V and 3 bases from J, with 11 bases in between.

CDR3 sequence: CASRVTSGSTDTQYF. The CDR3 coding sequence is TGTGCCAGCAGGGTGACTAGCGGGAGCACAGATACGCAGTATTTT. The V gene is TRBV7-9, the J gene TRBJ2-3; 10 nucleotides align to TRBD2. The germline V gene has CDR1 SEHNR and CDR2 FQNEAQ (reference sequence). The J segment lost 0 bases and the V segment lost 6 bases, leaving 3 bases of the junction unmatched. The CDR3 has 15 amino acids.

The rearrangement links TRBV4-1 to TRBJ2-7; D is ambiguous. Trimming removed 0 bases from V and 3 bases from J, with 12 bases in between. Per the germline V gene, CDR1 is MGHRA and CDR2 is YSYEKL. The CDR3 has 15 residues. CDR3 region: CASSQEGQPVYEQYF. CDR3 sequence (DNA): TGCGCCAGCAGCCAAGAAGGGCAGCCTGTCTACGAGCAGTACTTC.

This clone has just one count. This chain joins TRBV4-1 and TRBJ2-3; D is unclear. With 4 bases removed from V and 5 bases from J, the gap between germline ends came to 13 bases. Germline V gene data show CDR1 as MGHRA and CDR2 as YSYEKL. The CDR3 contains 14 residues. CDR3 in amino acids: CASSRGRREDTQYF. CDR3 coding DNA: TGCGCCAGCAGCCGGGGTCGAAGGGAAGATACGCAGTATTTT.